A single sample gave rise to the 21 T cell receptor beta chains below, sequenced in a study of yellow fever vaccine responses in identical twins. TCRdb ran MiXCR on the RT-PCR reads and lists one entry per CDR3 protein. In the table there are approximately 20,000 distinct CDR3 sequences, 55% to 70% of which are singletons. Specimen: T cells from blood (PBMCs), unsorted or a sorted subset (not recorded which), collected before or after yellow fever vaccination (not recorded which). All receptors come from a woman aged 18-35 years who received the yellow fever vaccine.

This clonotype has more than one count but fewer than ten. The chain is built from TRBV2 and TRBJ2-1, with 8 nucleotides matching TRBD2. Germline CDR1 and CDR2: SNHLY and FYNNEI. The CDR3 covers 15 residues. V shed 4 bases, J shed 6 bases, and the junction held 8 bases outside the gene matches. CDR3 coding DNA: TGTGCCAGCAGTGGAGGGACTAGTGGAGGCAATGAGCAGTTCTTC. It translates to CASSGGTSGGNEQFF.

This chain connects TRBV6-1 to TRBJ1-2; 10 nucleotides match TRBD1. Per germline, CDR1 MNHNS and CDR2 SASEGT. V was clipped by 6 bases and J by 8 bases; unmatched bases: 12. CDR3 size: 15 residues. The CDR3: CASSNDRGHHEGYTF. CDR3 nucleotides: TGTGCCAGCAGCAACGACAGGGGGCATCATGAAGGCTACACCTTC.

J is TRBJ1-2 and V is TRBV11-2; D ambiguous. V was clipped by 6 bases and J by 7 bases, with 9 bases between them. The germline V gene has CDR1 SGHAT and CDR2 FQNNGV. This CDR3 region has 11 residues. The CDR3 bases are TGTGCCAGCAGAAGTTGGTCTGGCTACACCTTC. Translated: CASRSWSGYTF.

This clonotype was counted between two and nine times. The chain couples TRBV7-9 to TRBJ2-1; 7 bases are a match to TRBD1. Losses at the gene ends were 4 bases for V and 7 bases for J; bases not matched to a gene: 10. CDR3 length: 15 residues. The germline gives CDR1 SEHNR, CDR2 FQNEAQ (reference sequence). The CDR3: CASSYGKGGRNEQFF. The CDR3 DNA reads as TGTGCCAGCAGCTATGGTAAAGGGGGCCGGAATGAGCAGTTCTTC. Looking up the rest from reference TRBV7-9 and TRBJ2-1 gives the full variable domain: DTGVSQNPRHKITKRGQNVTFRCDPISEHNRLYWYRQTLGQGPEFLTYFQNEAQLEKSRLLSDRFSAERPKGSFSTLEIQRTEQGDSAMYLCASSYGKGGRNEQFFGPGTRLTVL.

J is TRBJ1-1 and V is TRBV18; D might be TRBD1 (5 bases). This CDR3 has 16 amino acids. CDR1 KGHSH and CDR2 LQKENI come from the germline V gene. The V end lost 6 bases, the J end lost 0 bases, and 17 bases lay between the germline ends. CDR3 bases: TGTGCCAGCTCTCCAGCCTCGGGGACCCTGAACACTGAAGCTTTCTTT. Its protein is CASSPASGTLNTEAFF.

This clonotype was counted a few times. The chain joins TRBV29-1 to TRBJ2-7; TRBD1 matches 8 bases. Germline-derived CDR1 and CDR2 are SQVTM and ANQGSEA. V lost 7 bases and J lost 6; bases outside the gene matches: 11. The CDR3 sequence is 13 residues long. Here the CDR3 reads CSAQDREAGEQYF. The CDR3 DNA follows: TGCAGCGCCCAGGACAGGGAGGCGGGCGAGCAGTACTTC.

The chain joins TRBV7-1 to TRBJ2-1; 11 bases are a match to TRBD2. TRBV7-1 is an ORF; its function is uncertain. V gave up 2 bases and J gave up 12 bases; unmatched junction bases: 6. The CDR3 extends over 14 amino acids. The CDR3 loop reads CASSSRLAGPGQFF. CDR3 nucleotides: TGTGCCAGCAGCTCACGACTAGCGGGGCCGGGGCAGTTCTTC.

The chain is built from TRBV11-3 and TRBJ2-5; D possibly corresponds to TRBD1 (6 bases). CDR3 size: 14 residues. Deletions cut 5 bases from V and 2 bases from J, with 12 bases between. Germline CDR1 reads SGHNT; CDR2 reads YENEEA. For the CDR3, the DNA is TGTGCCAGCAGCCTGGGGACACATCAAGAGACCCAGTACTTC. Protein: CASSLGTHQETQYF.

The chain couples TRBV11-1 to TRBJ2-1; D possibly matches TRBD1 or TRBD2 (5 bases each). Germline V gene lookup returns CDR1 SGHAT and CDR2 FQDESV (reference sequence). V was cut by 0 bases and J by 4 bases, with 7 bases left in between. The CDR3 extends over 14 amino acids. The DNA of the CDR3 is TGTGCCAGCAGCTTAGCCTGGGGGTACAATGAGCAGTTCTTC. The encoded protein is CASSLAWGYNEQFF.

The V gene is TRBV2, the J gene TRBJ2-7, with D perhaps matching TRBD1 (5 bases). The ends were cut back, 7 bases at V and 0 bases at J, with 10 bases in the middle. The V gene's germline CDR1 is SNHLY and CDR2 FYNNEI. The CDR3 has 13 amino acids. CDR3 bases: TGTGCCAGCAAGGGGTCCGTCTCCTACGAGCAGTACGTC. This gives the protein CASKGSVSYEQYV.

This CDR3 reads CASSPDSSYGYTF. For the CDR3, the DNA is TGTGCCAGCTCACCAGACTCTTCCTATGGCTACACCTTC. The rearrangement joins TRBV18 to TRBJ1-2; no clear D. The V gene's germline CDR1 is KGHSH and CDR2 LQKENI. Trimming cost V 2 bases and J 4 bases, with 8 bases left between them. The CDR3 totals 13 residues.

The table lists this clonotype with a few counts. CDR3 in DNA: TGTGCCAGCAGCTTAGGTAGGGTACTCCAGGGTGAGCAGTTCTTC. It is translated as CASSLGRVLQGEQFF. The rearrangement joins TRBV7-6 to TRBJ2-1; weak D call: TRBD1 (5 bases). The germline CDR1 and CDR2 sequences are SGHVS and FNYEAQ. V shed 1 base and J shed 9 bases, with 16 bases lying between them. This CDR3 region has 15 residues.

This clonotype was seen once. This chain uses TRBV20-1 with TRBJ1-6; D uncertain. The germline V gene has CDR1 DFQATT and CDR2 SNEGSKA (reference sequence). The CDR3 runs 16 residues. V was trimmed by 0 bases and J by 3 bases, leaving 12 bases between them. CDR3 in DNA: TGCAGTGCTAGAGACTCGTCAGACAACTATAATTCACCCCTCCACTTT. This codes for CSARDSSDNYNSPLHF.

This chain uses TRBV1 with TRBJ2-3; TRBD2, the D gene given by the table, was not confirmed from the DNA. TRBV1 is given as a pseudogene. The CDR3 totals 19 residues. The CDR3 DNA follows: TGCACCAGCAGCCAAGATCGGCGCGGGGGGGCCCATCGTCCAGATACGCAGTATTTT. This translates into CTSSQDRRGGAHRPDTQYF.

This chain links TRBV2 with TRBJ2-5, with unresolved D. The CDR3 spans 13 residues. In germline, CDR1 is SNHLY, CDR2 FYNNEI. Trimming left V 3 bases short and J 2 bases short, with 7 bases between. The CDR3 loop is CASSEEIQETQYF. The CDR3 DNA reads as TGTGCCAGCAGTGAGGAGATACAAGAGACCCAGTACTTC.

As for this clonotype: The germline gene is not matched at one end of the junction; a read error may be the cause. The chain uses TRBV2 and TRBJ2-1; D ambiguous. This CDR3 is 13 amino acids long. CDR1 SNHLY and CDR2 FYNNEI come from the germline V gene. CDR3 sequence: CASRSSEYNEQCF. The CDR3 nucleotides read TGTGCCAGCAGATCCTCAGAGTACAATGAGCAGTGCTTC. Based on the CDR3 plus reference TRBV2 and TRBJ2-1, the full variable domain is EPEVTQTPSHQVTQMGQEVILRCVPISNHLYFYWYRQILGQKVEFLVSFYNNEISEKSEIFDDQFSVERPDGSNFTLKIRSTKLEDSAMYFCASRSSEYNEQCFGPGTRLTVL.

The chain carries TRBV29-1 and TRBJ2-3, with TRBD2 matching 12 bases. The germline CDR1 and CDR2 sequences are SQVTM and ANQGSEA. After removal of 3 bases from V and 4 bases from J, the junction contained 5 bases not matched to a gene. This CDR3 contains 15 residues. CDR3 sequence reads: CSVEGLAGLSDTQYF. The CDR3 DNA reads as TGCAGCGTTGAGGGACTAGCGGGCCTCTCAGATACGCAGTATTTT.

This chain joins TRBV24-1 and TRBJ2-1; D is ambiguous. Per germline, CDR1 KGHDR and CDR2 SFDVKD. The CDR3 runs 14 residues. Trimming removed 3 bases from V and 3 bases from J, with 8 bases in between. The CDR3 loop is CATSDPGRYNEQFF. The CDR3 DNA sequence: TGTGCCACCAGTGATCCGGGCCGCTACAATGAGCAGTTCTTC.

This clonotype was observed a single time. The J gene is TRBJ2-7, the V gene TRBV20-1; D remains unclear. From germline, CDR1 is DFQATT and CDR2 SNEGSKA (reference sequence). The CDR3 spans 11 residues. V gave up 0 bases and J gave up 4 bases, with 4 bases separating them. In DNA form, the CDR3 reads TGCAGTGCTAGAGAAACATACGAGCAGTACGTC. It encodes CSARETYEQYV.

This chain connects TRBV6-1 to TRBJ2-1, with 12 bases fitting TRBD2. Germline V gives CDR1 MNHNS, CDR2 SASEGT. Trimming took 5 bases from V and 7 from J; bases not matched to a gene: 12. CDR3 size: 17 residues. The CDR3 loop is CASSHTYTSGRINEQFF. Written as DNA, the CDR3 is TGTGCCAGCAGTCATACCTATACTAGCGGGAGGATAAATGAGCAGTTCTTC.

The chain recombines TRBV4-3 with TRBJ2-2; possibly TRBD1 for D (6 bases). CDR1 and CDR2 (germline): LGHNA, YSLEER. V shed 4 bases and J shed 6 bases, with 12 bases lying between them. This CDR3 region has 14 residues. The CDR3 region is CASSRDMIAGELFF. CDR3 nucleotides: TGCGCCAGCAGCCGGGACATGATAGCCGGGGAGCTGTTTTTT.